These T cell receptor beta chains were read from a single sample in a study of spatial heterogeneity in lung cancer. One entry per CDR3 protein results from TCRdb running MiXCR on the 5' RACE reads. The sample holds roughly 50,000 distinct CDR3 sequences, around 7.6% seen once. Sample: PBMCs, taken at surgery. Receptors originate from a female donor with early-stage non-small cell lung cancer. CDR3s include the opening cysteine and the closing phenylalanine or tryptophan. Fields, in order: D gene, J gene, V gene, clone size, CDR3 DNA, CDR3 protein. The D gene is left open where the match is weak. Size values are once, few and many counts, or a class for expanded clones, and some rows have none.

d_gene: TRBD2; j_gene: TRBJ2-7; v_gene: TRBV20-1; abundance: many; CDR3nt: TGCAGTGCTAGAGGTCGGGGGGGGAGTCCCTACGAGCAGTACTTC; CDR3aa: CSARGRGGSPYEQYF
d_gene: NA; j_gene: TRBJ1-6; v_gene: TRBV6-5; abundance: many; CDR3nt: TGTGCCAACCCGTCCCAGCGGTGTTCACCCCTCCACTTT; CDR3aa: CANPSQRCSPLHF
d_gene: TRBD1; j_gene: TRBJ2-7; v_gene: TRBV4-3; abundance: many; CDR3nt: TGCGCCAGCAGCCAAGATTATAGACAGGGGCGTGTAGAGCAGTACTTC; CDR3aa: CASSQDYRQGRVEQYF
d_gene: TRBD1; j_gene: TRBJ1-5; v_gene: TRBV20-1; abundance: many; CDR3nt: TGCAGTGCTAGGCCACAGGGGGCGCGGAATCAGCCCCAGCATTTT; CDR3aa: CSARPQGARNQPQHF
d_gene: TRBD1; j_gene: TRBJ1-6; v_gene: TRBV18; abundance: many; CDR3nt: TGTGCCAGCTCACGCCCCGGCTCTACAGGGGGCGACTCACCCCTCCACTTT; CDR3aa: CASSRPGSTGGDSPLHF
d_gene: TRBD1; j_gene: TRBJ1-2; v_gene: TRBV29-1; abundance: many; CDR3nt: TGCAGCGGTGCATGGGGAGGGGGCAATGGCTACACCTTC; CDR3aa: CSGAWGGGNGYTF
d_gene: NA; j_gene: TRBJ2-5; v_gene: TRBV13; abundance: few; CDR3nt: TGTGCCAGCAGCTTGACCCACGGGGGGCCGGAGACCCAGTACTTC; CDR3aa: CASSLTHGGPETQYF
d_gene: TRBD2; j_gene: TRBJ2-5; v_gene: TRBV3-1; abundance: NA; CDR3nt: TGTGCCAGCAGCCCGCAGCATGGGACTAGCGGGGGGGCAACGGAGACCCAGTACTTC; CDR3aa: CASSPQHGTSGGATETQYF
d_gene: NA; j_gene: TRBJ1-4; v_gene: TRBV7-2; abundance: many; CDR3nt: TGTGCCAGCAGCTTTGAGGAAAAACTGTTTTTT; CDR3aa: CASSFEEKLFF
d_gene: NA; j_gene: TRBJ2-5; v_gene: TRBV2; abundance: many; CDR3nt: TGTGCCAGCAGTAGGGTCAGACAAGAGACCCAGTACTTC; CDR3aa: CASSRVRQETQYF
d_gene: NA; j_gene: TRBJ1-6; v_gene: TRBV7-9; abundance: many; CDR3nt: TGTGCCAGCAGCCGTAGACAGCCGGATAATTCACCCCTCCACTTT; CDR3aa: CASSRRQPDNSPLHF
d_gene: NA; j_gene: TRBJ2-2; v_gene: TRBV7-9; abundance: few; CDR3nt: TGTGCCAGCAGCTTCCTACAAGGGATCGAGACGACAGCCACCGGGGAGCTGTTTTTT; CDR3aa: CASSFLQGIETTATGELFF
d_gene: TRBD2; j_gene: TRBJ2-3; v_gene: TRBV5-1; abundance: NA; CDR3nt: TGCGCCAGCACTAGCGGGGAATTCGCAGATACGCAGTATTTT; CDR3aa: CASTSGEFADTQYF
d_gene: NA; j_gene: TRBJ1-1; v_gene: TRBV19; abundance: NA; CDR3nt: TGTGCCAGTAGCATACAACTGAACACTGAAGCTTTCTTT; CDR3aa: CASSIQLNTEAFF
d_gene: NA; j_gene: TRBJ2-3; v_gene: TRBV6-5; abundance: many; CDR3nt: TGTGCCAGCAGTTACCGGGGGCGGAGGGATACGCAGTATTTT; CDR3aa: CASSYRGRRDTQYF
d_gene: NA; j_gene: TRBJ2-3; v_gene: TRBV20-1; abundance: few; CDR3nt: TGCAGCGTCACAAGAGGAGGGGGGTGGAGCACAGATACGCAGTATTTT; CDR3aa: CSVTRGGGWSTDTQYF
d_gene: TRBD1; j_gene: TRBJ1-6; v_gene: TRBV20-1; abundance: many; CDR3nt: TGCAGTGCTAGAGCTTTACCACCCGGGACAGGGGCTTCACCCCTCCACTTT; CDR3aa: CSARALPPGTGASPLHF
d_gene: NA; j_gene: TRBJ1-3; v_gene: TRBV30; abundance: NA; CDR3nt: TGTGCCTGGAGCGGGGGTGGAAACACCATATATTTT; CDR3aa: CAWSGGGNTIYF
d_gene: NA; j_gene: TRBJ1-3; v_gene: TRBV20-1; abundance: few; CDR3nt: TGCAGTGCTAGAGGGTCCCCGGAGGGAAGCCCTGGAAACACCATATATTTT; CDR3aa: CSARGSPEGSPGNTIYF
d_gene: TRBD1; j_gene: TRBJ1-2; v_gene: TRBV3-1; abundance: many; CDR3nt: TGTGCCAGCAGCCAAGATAAGGGGGCGGGTGGCTACACCTTC; CDR3aa: CASSQDKGAGGYTF
d_gene: TRBD1; j_gene: TRBJ1-6; v_gene: TRBV11-2; abundance: few; CDR3nt: TGTGCCAGCAGCTCGAAGTCCGGACAGGGAGAAATTTCACCCCTCCACTTT; CDR3aa: CASSSKSGQGEISPLHF
d_gene: TRBD2; j_gene: TRBJ2-4; v_gene: TRBV4-3; abundance: many; CDR3nt: TGCGCCAGCAGCCAAGGCGGGGGGCGTTTTGGAAACATTCAGTACTTC; CDR3aa: CASSQGGGRFGNIQYF
d_gene: NA; j_gene: TRBJ2-1; v_gene: TRBV7-2; abundance: few; CDR3nt: TGTGCCAGCAGCTCGCTTAGGGGTGGCAGTGGTGAGCAGTTCTTC; CDR3aa: CASSSLRGGSGEQFF
d_gene: NA; j_gene: TRBJ1-5; v_gene: TRBV5-1; abundance: few; CDR3nt: TGCGCCAGCAGCTTGGAGGGCGGCCATCAGCCCCAGCATTTT; CDR3aa: CASSLEGGHQPQHF
d_gene: NA; j_gene: TRBJ1-5; v_gene: TRBV4-3; abundance: many; CDR3nt: TGCGCCAGCAGCCAAGACAGGAGGAATCAGCCCCAGCATTTT; CDR3aa: CASSQDRRNQPQHF
d_gene: NA; j_gene: TRBJ2-3; v_gene: TRBV7-2; abundance: NA; CDR3nt: TGTGCCAGCAGCTTACAGTCCGGGGCAGGGGGGAGGACAGATACGCAGTATTTT; CDR3aa: CASSLQSGAGGRTDTQYF
d_gene: NA; j_gene: TRBJ2-1; v_gene: TRBV4-2; abundance: few; CDR3nt: TGTGCCAGCAGCCAAGAGTCTAGAGGTAATGAGCAGTTCTTC; CDR3aa: CASSQESRGNEQFF
d_gene: NA; j_gene: TRBJ1-1; v_gene: TRBV12-3/TRBV12-4; abundance: few; CDR3nt: TGTGCCAGCAAACAGCTGCGGAGAACTGAAGCTTTCTTT; CDR3aa: CASKQLRRTEAFF
d_gene: TRBD2; j_gene: TRBJ2-5; v_gene: TRBV9; abundance: few; CDR3nt: TGTGCCAGCAGCGACCAAGGCAGCGGGAGAGAGACCCAGTACTTC; CDR3aa: CASSDQGSGRETQYF
d_gene: NA; j_gene: TRBJ1-1; v_gene: TRBV12-3/TRBV12-4; abundance: many; CDR3nt: TGTGCCAGCAGTTGGGACGAAGGCACTGAAGCTTTCTTT; CDR3aa: CASSWDEGTEAFF
d_gene: NA; j_gene: TRBJ2-1; v_gene: TRBV7-2; abundance: few; CDR3nt: TGTGCCAGCAGCCTCGGGAATCCAGAATACAATGAGCAGTTCTTC; CDR3aa: CASSLGNPEYNEQFF
d_gene: NA; j_gene: TRBJ2-3; v_gene: TRBV7-9; abundance: few; CDR3nt: TGTGCCAGCAGCGCGGGACGGCAGTTCACAGATACGCAGTATTTT; CDR3aa: CASSAGRQFTDTQYF
d_gene: NA; j_gene: TRBJ1-5; v_gene: TRBV7-2; abundance: few; CDR3nt: TGTGCCAGCAGGAAAAAGGAAGGCCGAGATCAGCCCCAGCATTTT; CDR3aa: CASRKKEGRDQPQHF